This T cell receptor beta chain was observed in a study of T cell responses to AZD1222 COVID-19 vaccine. General study points: Seropositive status at baseline applied to only 5 to 7 AZD1222 recipients. Breadth and depth of Spike-specific TCRs rose after two AZD1222 doses. The donors showed a predominance of white British ancestry and of females, with possible underestimation of clonal diversity. Across spike, vaccine-associated CD4 TCRs were found, dominant at 160-218 and 743-854.

Assay: immunoSEQ multiplex PCR; the TCRdb copy retains only in-frame clones and omits some. The sample yields 120,000 or so clones, approximately 87% seen once. V was cut by 5 bases and J by 4 bases, with 26 bases left in between. The CDR3 totals 19 residues. The germline V gene encodes CDR1 LGHNA and CDR2 YNFKEQ. With regard to this clone: Its antigen is undetermined.

Sample: peripheral blood, taken on day 0 of AZD1222 vaccination. The chain recombines TRBV4-2 with TRBJ2-2; D might be TRBD1 or TRBD2, each matching 5 bases. This clonotype was obtained from an adult in good health. The CDR3 is CASSTAPDGWGRATGELFF. The CDR3 nucleotides are TGTGCCAGCAGCACCGCGCCGGACGGGTGGGGACGGGCCACCGGGGAGCTGTTTTTT.